The 22 T cell receptor beta chains given below trace back to one sample, sequenced in a study of T cell repertoires in cytomegalovirus infection. In TCRdb, the reads were re-called with MiXCR into one record per CDR3 protein. The data contain about 740,000 distinct CDR3 sequences, 35% of them seen just once; the ten biggest clones take up about 2.8%. The source material was PBMCs. These TCRs come from a human donor in good health (CMV status not recorded). Some clones in this sample may be carry-over from other donors' samples.

Regarding this clonotype: A read error is possible here, since a much larger clone lies one base away. The chain joins TRBV28 to TRBJ2-5; no definite D call. V lost 3 bases and J lost 6, with 17 bases in between. Germline V gene lookup returns CDR1 MDHEN and CDR2 SYDVKM. The CDR3 covers 15 residues. CDR3 sequence reads: CASSFKIRVSKTQYF. The CDR3, as DNA: TGTGCCAGCAGTTTTAAAATCCGGGTCAGTAAGACCCAGTACTTC.

This clonotype appeared a few times. The chain carries TRBV7-2 and TRBJ2-3; TRBD1 matches at 7 bases. Germline CDR1 SGHTA, CDR2 FQGNSA. The CDR3 sequence is 14 residues long. The junction had 4 bases not matched to a gene; V was cut back by 3 bases and J by 4 bases. CDR3 loop: CASSFGQDADTQYF. For the CDR3, the DNA is TGTGCCAGCAGCTTCGGACAGGATGCAGATACGCAGTATTTT.

This clonotype turned up a few times. V is TRBV20-1 and J is TRBJ2-7, with 7 bases aligning to TRBD1. The CDR3 totals 15 residues. From germline, CDR1 is DFQATT and CDR2 SNEGSKA (reference sequence). The ends lost 0 bases at V and 0 bases at J; junction bases unmatched: 5. The CDR3 protein is CSAREKTGNSYEQYF. DNA of the CDR3: TGCAGTGCTAGAGAAAAGACAGGGAACTCCTACGAGCAGTACTTC.

The rearrangement joins TRBV27 to TRBJ2-5; D perhaps matches TRBD2 (5 bases). Trimming removed 3 bases at V and 5 bases at J, with 19 bases between. CDR3 length equals 16 residues. Germline-derived CDR1 and CDR2 are MNHEY and SMNVEV (reference sequence). CDR3 residues: CASSFRVSSPPETQYF. CDR3 DNA sequence: TGTGCCAGCAGTTTTCGGGTTTCTAGCCCCCCGGAGACCCAGTACTTC.

This clonotype was seen a single time. This rearrangement joins TRBV2 to TRBJ2-3, with D possibly being TRBD1 (5 bases). The CDR3 runs to 18 residues. The V end was cut by 7 bases, the J end by 0 bases, with 23 bases between. The germline CDR1 and CDR2 sequences are SNHLY and FYNNEI. The CDR3 DNA reads as TGTGCCAGCATCCGACAGATTGTAACATATTCTAGCACAGATACGCAGTATTTT. This translates into CASIRQIVTYSSTDTQYF.

The rearrangement links TRBV28 to TRBJ2-5; possibly TRBD1 for D (6 bases). Germline values: CDR1 MDHEN, CDR2 SYDVKM. The CDR3 loop spans 15 amino acids. Trimming stripped 6 bases from V and 2 bases from J, with 16 bases between. This chain's CDR3 is CASSPIDRIQETQYF. In DNA form, the CDR3 reads TGTGCCAGCAGCCCTATAGACAGGATACAAGAGACCCAGTACTTC.

V gene TRBV15 combines with J gene TRBJ1-2, with a possible D match to TRBD1 (6 bases). Germline assignment: CDR1 LNHNV and CDR2 YYDKDF (reference sequence). The length of the CDR3 is 18 residues. Trimming stripped 0 bases from V and 8 bases from J, with 25 bases between. The CDR3 protein is CATSRDLAGDPLREGYTF. As DNA, the CDR3 is TGTGCCACCAGCAGAGATTTGGCAGGGGATCCTCTGCGGGAGGGCTACACCTTC.

The chain carries TRBV19 and TRBJ1-2; a possible D gene is TRBD1 (6 bases). CDR1 and CDR2 (germline): LNHDA, SQIVND (reference sequence). Trimming took 2 bases from V and 0 from J, leaving 10 bases between them. This CDR3 has 15 residues. CDR3 protein: CASSIWDNANYGYTF. The CDR3 DNA reads TGTGCCAGTAGTATATGGGACAACGCTAACTATGGCTACACCTTC.

The rearrangement joins TRBV28 to TRBJ2-3; 10 nucleotides align to TRBD2. Per the germline V gene, CDR1 is MDHEN and CDR2 is SYDVKM. J lost 0 bases, V lost 5 bases, and 2 bases had no gene match. This CDR3 has 15 residues. This CDR3 reads CASSTSGASTDTQYF. CDR3 sequence (DNA): TGTGCCAGCAGTACTAGCGGGGCGAGCACAGATACGCAGTATTTT.

The chain recombines TRBV29-1 with TRBJ2-5; D perhaps matches TRBD2 (5 bases). Trimming stripped 6 bases from V and 2 bases from J, with 10 bases between. The CDR3 has 12 amino acids. CDR1 is SQVTM and CDR2 is ANQGSEA in the germline V gene. CDR3 region: CSVLLGQETQYF. The CDR3 DNA sequence: TGCAGCGTATTACTAGGGCAAGAGACCCAGTACTTC.

This clonotype was detected only once. The chain couples TRBV6-1 to TRBJ1-4; unclear D gene. The CDR3 contains 14 residues. Germline V lookup: CDR1 MNHNS, CDR2 SASEGT. The germline V and J ends were trimmed by 4 bases and 5 bases, with 11 bases remaining between them. The CDR3 region has the DNA TGTGCCAGCAGTGTTTGGAGATACAATGAAAAACTGTTTTTT. This gives the protein CASSVWRYNEKLFF.

Here the CDR3 reads CASSLRAGTNSYEQYF. The CDR3 DNA follows: TGTGCCAGCAGTTTACGAGCCGGGACTAACTCCTACGAGCAGTACTTC. The gene calls are TRBV27 and TRBJ2-7; 7 bases match TRBD2. The CDR3 loop spans 16 amino acids. J was trimmed by 0 bases and V by 2 bases; bases with no gene match: 7. CDR1 is MNHEY, CDR2 SMNVEV, per germline (reference sequence).

The rearrangement joins TRBV28 to TRBJ1-1; no clear D gene. V was trimmed by 6 bases and J by 0 bases, leaving 14 bases between them. The germline V gene has CDR1 MDHEN and CDR2 SYDVKM. The CDR3 runs 15 residues. CDR3 region: CASSPTGVLNTEAFF. In DNA form, the CDR3 reads TGTGCCAGCAGCCCAACCGGGGTACTGAACACTGAAGCTTTCTTT.

This clonotype was detected many times. The rearrangement joins TRBV7-8 to TRBJ1-2; 10 nucleotides agree with TRBD1. Per germline, CDR1 SGHVS and CDR2 FQNEAQ. This CDR3 contains 16 residues. J was trimmed by 8 bases and V by 1 base; bases with no gene match: 10. The CDR3: CASSLGRETGGFGYTF. The CDR3 region has the DNA TGTGCCAGCAGCTTAGGCCGCGAGACAGGGGGCTTCGGCTACACCTTC.

This clonotype was detected a few times. This chain connects TRBV10-3 to TRBJ1-6; perhaps TRBD1 as D (5 bases). The CDR3 length is 14 residues. Trimming stripped 4 bases from V and 4 bases from J, with 8 bases between. Per germline, CDR1 ENHRY and CDR2 SYGVKD. The CDR3 nucleotides read TGTGCCATCAGTGTCGGGGCGTATAATTCACCCCTCCACTTT. Protein sequence: CAISVGAYNSPLHF.

The rearrangement joins TRBV6-1 to TRBJ2-1, with 10 bases fitting TRBD2. J gave up 5 bases and V 10 bases, and 11 bases lay outside the gene matches. This CDR3 has 15 amino acids. Germline CDR1 reads MNHNS; CDR2 reads SASEGT. The CDR3 DNA reads TGTGCCATCTCCAGAGTAGCGGGAGGCCACAATGAGCAGTTCTTC. Encoded protein: CAISRVAGGHNEQFF.

Written as DNA, the CDR3 is TGTGCCACCCCGACAGGAGATTATGAGCAGTTCTTC. This codes for CATPTGDYEQFF. The gene calls are TRBV27 and TRBJ2-1, with D perhaps TRBD1 (6 bases). V shed 10 bases and J shed 8 bases, with 15 bases lying between them. The length of the CDR3 is 12 residues. Germline-derived CDR1 and CDR2 are MNHEY and SMNVEV (reference sequence).

A few counts support this clonotype. The chain joins TRBV5-1 to TRBJ2-1; no reliable D call. The CDR3 sequence is 13 residues long. In germline, CDR1 is SGHRS, CDR2 YFSETQ. Trimming removed 1 base from V and 9 bases from J, with 11 bases in between. The CDR3 coding sequence is TGCGCCAGCAGCTTGACAAGAGTAGGTGAGCAGTTCTTC. It codes for CASSLTRVGEQFF.

The rearrangement uses TRBV6-1 and TRBJ1-1; the D gene is possibly TRBD1 (6 bases). The CDR3 loop spans 13 amino acids. From germline, CDR1 is MNHNS and CDR2 SASEGT. V gave up 11 bases and J gave up 5 bases, with 18 bases separating them. CDR3 region: CACKRSGDTEAFF. CDR3 in DNA: TGTGCCTGCAAAAGGTCAGGGGATACTGAAGCTTTCTTT.

This clonotype was observed a handful of times. J is TRBJ2-1 and V is TRBV24-1; 8 nucleotides match TRBD1. V lost 4 bases to trimming and J lost 7 bases; unmatched junction nucleotides: 5. Germline-derived CDR1 and CDR2 are KGHDR and SFDVKD. This CDR3 contains 14 residues. The CDR3 region has the DNA TGTGCCACCAGTGACTCCGGACAGGGTAATGAGCAGTTCTTC. Amino acid sequence: CATSDSGQGNEQFF.

The V gene is TRBV24-1, the J gene TRBJ2-1; D uncertain. Germline assignment: CDR1 KGHDR and CDR2 SFDVKD. CDR3 length equals 12 residues. V lost 7 bases and J lost 6, with 9 bases in between. CDR3 DNA sequence: TGTGCCACCAGCCCTAGAAGCAATGAGCAGTTCTTC. Translation: CATSPRSNEQFF.

This clonotype was observed a few times. J is TRBJ2-1 and V is TRBV27; 8 bases are a match to TRBD2. After removal of 3 bases from V and 9 bases from J, the junction contained 10 bases not matched to a gene. Germline V lookup: CDR1 MNHEY, CDR2 SMNVEV (reference sequence). CDR3 length equals 15 residues. The CDR3 sequence is CASSFFDTSGSEQFF. In DNA, the CDR3 is TGTGCCAGCAGTTTCTTCGACACTAGCGGTAGTGAGCAGTTCTTC.